This T cell receptor (beta chain) derives from a study of blood T cell repertoires in COVID-19 (dated by TCRdb to the early 2020s). Study-wide context: Samples covering the acute and convalescent phases of COVID-19 were provided by collaborators in the United States, Italy and Spain. Where HLA class I and class II types were available, the types were taken from metadata supplied by the sample provider, not from assay-based typing. Deeply sampled blood TCRbeta repertoires from subjects exposed to, actively infected with, or recovered from COVID-19 were included in the dataset. The prospective study material was composed of cDNA or gDNA derived from T cells, B-cell-depleted T cells, or PBMCs. A freely available public database, intended as a resource for researchers studying the immune response to SARS-CoV-2, is where the repertoires were released. The sample metadata nearly always contained a de-identified subject ID, COVID-19 status, age in years and sex. The samples were drawn from two sources: the first 160 participants of the ongoing ImmuneRACE study, and 950 to 1,500 subjects contributed by 6 global collaborators. Study-wide conclusions, independent of this receptor: The amount of clinical and demographic metadata varied by source and participant and was provided uncurated.

TCRbeta CDR3 regions were amplified from genomic DNA using the immunoSEQ Assay, a bias-controlled multiplex PCR. As for how the authors treated the data: The number of nucleated cells in each sample was estimated by amplification of reference gene primers within the assay. To quantify the absolute abundance of each unique TCRbeta CDR3 rearrangement, sequence reads were collapsed and filtered. For each sample, productive Simpson clonality was calculated as the square root of Simpson's diversity index over productive rearrangements. The source is immuneACCESS, and TCRdb retained only in-frame sequences with V and J called. Part of the clones is not carried over; for the studies checked, unresolved V genes explain less than half of this, and the remainder is unexplained. V and J calls and clone size are those listed in that table; D and trimming were worked out from the DNA. This sample holds 93,000 or so clones; roughly 89% were observed only once. About a sixth of the sample rests with the top ten.

In regard to this clone: There is no known antigen for this receptor. Base qualities were left out, and no much larger clone turns up one base away.

The collaborating institutions used their own protocols to collect whole blood in K2EDTA tubes. For TCRbeta analysis, collaborator samples were shipped as frozen whole blood, as isolated PBMCs, or as DNA extracted from either sample type. V is reduced by 3 bases and J by 4 bases, leaving a spacing of 9 bases between them. The CDR3 numbers 13 residues from cysteine through phenylalanine. The only DNA kept is the CDR3, 39 bases in frame from the first base. The CDR1 and CDR2 encoded by the germline V gene are ENHRY and SYGVKD. This TCR was recovered from a woman aged 80 or over in a cohort sampled during active COVID-19. Input material: peripheral blood. The rearrangement combines TRBV10-3 with TRBJ1-2, with no confidently assigned D gene. The DNA reads as follows: TGTGCCATCAGTGAAGGTCAGGTCTATGGCTACACCTTC. This codes for CAISEGQVYGYTF.